This T cell receptor (beta chain) was identified in a study of T cell responses to AZD1222 COVID-19 vaccine. This CDR3 contains 14 residues. Germline CDR1 and CDR2: MNHEY and SVGAGI. Deletions cut 0 bases from V and 3 bases from J, with 9 bases between. Second doses at about 4 or about 12 weeks were pooled. The data were produced by immunoSEQ multiplex PCR, yet TCRdb's version contains in-frame clones alone and is incomplete. Among roughly 150,000 clones listed, roughly 85% were seen once. This sequence was found in an adult who received the AZD1222 COVID-19 vaccine. V is TRBV6-5 and J is TRBJ2-7; D call uncertain. The input for sequencing was peripheral blood, taken 28 days after the second AZD1222 dose. The CDR3 loop reads CASSYSLPGYEQYF. The CDR3, as DNA: TGTGCCAGCAGTTACTCGCTACCCGGCTACGAGCAGTACTTC.